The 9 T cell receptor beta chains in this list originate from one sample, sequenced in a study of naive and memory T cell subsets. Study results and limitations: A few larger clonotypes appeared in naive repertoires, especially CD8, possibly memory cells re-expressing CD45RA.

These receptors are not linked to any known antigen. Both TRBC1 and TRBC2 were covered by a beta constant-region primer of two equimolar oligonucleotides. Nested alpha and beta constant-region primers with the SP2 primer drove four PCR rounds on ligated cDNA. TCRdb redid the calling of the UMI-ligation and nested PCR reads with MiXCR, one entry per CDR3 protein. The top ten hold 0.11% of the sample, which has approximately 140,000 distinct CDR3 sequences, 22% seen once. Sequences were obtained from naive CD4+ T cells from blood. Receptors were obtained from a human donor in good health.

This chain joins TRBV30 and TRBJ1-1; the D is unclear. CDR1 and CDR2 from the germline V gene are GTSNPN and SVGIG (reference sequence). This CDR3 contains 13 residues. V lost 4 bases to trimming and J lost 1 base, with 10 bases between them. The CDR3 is CAWNLLGNTEAFF. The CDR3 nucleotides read TGTGCCTGGAACCTTTTAGGGAACACTGAAGCTTTCTTT.

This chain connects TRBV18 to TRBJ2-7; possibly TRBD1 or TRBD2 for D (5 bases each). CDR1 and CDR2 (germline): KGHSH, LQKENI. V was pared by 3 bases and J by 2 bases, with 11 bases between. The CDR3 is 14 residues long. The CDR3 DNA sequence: TGTGCCAGCTCACCCGGGACGGCGACCTACGAGCAGTACTTC. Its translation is CASSPGTATYEQYF.

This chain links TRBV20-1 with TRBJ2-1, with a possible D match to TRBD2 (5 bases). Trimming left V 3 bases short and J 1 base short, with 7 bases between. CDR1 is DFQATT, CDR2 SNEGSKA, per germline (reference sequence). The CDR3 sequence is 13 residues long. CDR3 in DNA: TGCAGTGCTAGCCGCGGGTCCTACAATGAGCAGTTCTTC. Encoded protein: CSASRGSYNEQFF.

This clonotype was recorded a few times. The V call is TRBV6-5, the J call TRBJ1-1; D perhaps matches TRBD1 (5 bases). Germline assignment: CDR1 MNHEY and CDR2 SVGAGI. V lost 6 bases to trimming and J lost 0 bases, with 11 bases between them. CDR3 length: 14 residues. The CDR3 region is CASRLGQLNTEAFF. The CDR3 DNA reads TGTGCCAGCAGACTCGGACAATTGAACACTGAAGCTTTCTTT.

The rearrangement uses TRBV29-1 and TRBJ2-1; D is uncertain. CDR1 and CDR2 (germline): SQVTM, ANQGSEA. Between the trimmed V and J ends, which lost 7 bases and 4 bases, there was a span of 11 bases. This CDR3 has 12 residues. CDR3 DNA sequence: TGCAGCGGAGATTTCCTTTACAATGAGCAGTTCTTC. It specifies CSGDFLYNEQFF.

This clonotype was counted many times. The CDR3 here is CASSQDLLYEQYF. CDR3 nucleotides: TGTGCCAGCAGCCAAGATCTACTTTACGAGCAGTACTTC. The chain employs TRBV3-1 and TRBJ2-7, with no clear D. This CDR3 has 13 amino acids. The V gene lost 0 bases and the J gene lost 4 bases, with 7 bases spanning the gap. Per germline, CDR1 LGHDT and CDR2 YNNKEL (reference sequence).

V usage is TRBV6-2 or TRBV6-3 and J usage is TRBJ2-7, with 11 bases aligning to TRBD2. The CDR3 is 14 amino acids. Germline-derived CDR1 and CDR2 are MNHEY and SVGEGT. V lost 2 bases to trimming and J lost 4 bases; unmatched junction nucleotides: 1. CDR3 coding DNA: TGTGCCAGCAGTTACGGGACTAGCGGTTACGAGCAGTACTTC. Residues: CASSYGTSGYEQYF.

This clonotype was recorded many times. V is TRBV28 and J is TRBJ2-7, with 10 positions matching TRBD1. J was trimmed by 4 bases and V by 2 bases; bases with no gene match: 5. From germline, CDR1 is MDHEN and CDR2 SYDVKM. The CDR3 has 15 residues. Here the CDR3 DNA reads TGTGCCAGCAGTTTACAAGGACAGGGGGGATACGAGCAGTACTTC. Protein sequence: CASSLQGQGGYEQYF. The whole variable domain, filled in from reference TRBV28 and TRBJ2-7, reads DVKVTQSSRYLVKRTGEKVFLECVQDMDHENMFWYRQDPGLGLRLIYFSYDVKMKEKGDIPEGYSVSREKKERFSLILESASTNQTSMYLCASSLQGQGGYEQYFGPGTRLTVT.

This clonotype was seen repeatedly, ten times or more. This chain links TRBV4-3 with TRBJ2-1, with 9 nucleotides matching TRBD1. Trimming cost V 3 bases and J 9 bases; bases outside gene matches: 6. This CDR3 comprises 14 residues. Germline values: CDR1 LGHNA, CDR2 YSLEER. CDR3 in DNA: TGCGCCAGCAGCCAGAACAGGGGGCCCGGTGAGCAGTTCTTC. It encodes CASSQNRGPGEQFF.